A selection of T cell receptor beta chains follows, all from one sample in a study of shared clonotypes between healthy human individuals. Profiling relied on immunoSEQ multiplex PCR, and the TCRdb table lists in-frame clones only, not all of them. The data hold hundreds of thousands of clones, with about 96% observed a single time. Sequencing input: naive CD8+ T cells sorted from blood. These receptors all come from a woman aged 25 to 39 in good health. CDR3s leave out the opening cysteine and the closing phenylalanine or tryptophan.

TRBV6-1	ASSELWGGYEQY
TRBV6-6	ASSGGSNQPQH
TRBV9	ASSVDGRALNEQY
TRBV27	ASSPLGSYNEQF
TRBV6-5	ASSPPGQPQH
TRBV7-8	ASRSTGAETQY
TRBV9	ASSVGGNPLEQY
TRBV6-1	ATRGLGTGELF
TRBV11-2	ASSLVRGSGPYNEQF
TRBV28	ASSSGTSEVTDTQY
TRBV29-1	SGRLSMVF
TRBV19	ASTLGQGIIGELF
TRBV19	ASSIGRGEQF
TRBV28	ASSLVLAGGPMYYEQY
TRBV28	ASSSPWGGRGHEQF
TRBV5-1	ASSPGLAGEWGEQF
TRBV27	ASSLFSPGLDTQY
TRBV28	ASSLFVGGEQY
TRBV10-3	AISVGGSEQY
TRBV19	ASTSGISYNEQF
TRBV19	ASSEDAFLNYGYT
TRBV28	ASRSGGRSSEQY
TRBV19	ASSGTSGIPEYNEQF
TRBV4-1	ASSQEERRGLSSGNTIY
TRBV19	ASSPTEAGINEQF
TRBV7-7	ASSLENSYEQY
TRBV7-9	ASSPGGGSVDNEQF
TRBV10-3	AISESAGLSYEQY
TRBV5-6	ASSLSPAGPFGMNTEAF
TRBV2	ASVPGRFVPGELF
TRBV7-9	ASSLVGEKLF